A single sample gave rise to the 25 T cell receptor beta chains below, sequenced in a study of spatial heterogeneity in lung cancer. Specified time point: blood at routine non-recurrence follow-up after resection. One entry per CDR3 protein, called by TCRdb with MiXCR from the 5' RACE reads. The sample holds about 19,000 distinct CDR3 sequences, 10% seen once. The sequencing here drew on PBMCs, taken at follow-up. The receptors stem from a female donor with early-stage non-small cell lung cancer.

The table lists this clonotype with many counts. The CDR3 spells CASSAGRAQVGTYNEQFF. CDR3 bases: TGTGCCAGCAGTGCCGGCAGGGCCCAGGTAGGGACTTACAATGAGCAGTTCTTC. The V call is TRBV6-1, the J call TRBJ2-1; a weak D match, TRBD2 (6 bases). Trimming left V 4 bases short and J 4 bases short, with 23 bases between. Germline V lookup: CDR1 MNHNS, CDR2 SASEGT. There are 18 residues in the CDR3.

There are many counts of this clonotype. V is TRBV12-5 and J is TRBJ2-6; TRBD1 agrees at 8 bases. The V gene's germline CDR1 is LGHNT and CDR2 FRNRAP. The ends lost 2 bases at V and 1 base at J; junction bases unmatched: 10. CDR3 length: 19 residues. The chain's CDR3 is CASGLRTGKIFSGANVLTF. DNA for the CDR3: TGTGCTAGTGGTTTGAGGACAGGGAAGATATTTTCTGGGGCCAACGTCCTGACTTTC.

The rearrangement uses TRBV6-5 and TRBJ2-5; perhaps TRBD2 as D (5 bases). This CDR3 contains 13 residues. V gave up 6 bases and J gave up 1 base, with 9 bases separating them. Germline V gives CDR1 MNHEY, CDR2 SVGAGI. The CDR3 region is CASSPRAQETQYF. For the CDR3, the DNA is TGTGCCAGCAGCCCGAGGGCCCAAGAGACCCAGTACTTC.

This clonotype has at least ten counts. CDR3 DNA sequence: TGTGCCAGCAGTAAGATCTACAGGGACACTGAAGCTTTCTTT. This encodes CASSKIYRDTEAFF. The genes are TRBV28 and TRBJ1-1, with TRBD1 as a possible D gene (6 bases). The germline V gene encodes CDR1 MDHEN and CDR2 SYDVKM. The CDR3 contains 14 residues. Deletions cut 5 bases from V and 3 bases from J, with 13 bases between.

This clonotype has ten or more counts. The chain links TRBV28 to TRBJ1-4; D call uncertain. The ends were cut back, 7 bases at V and 5 bases at J, with 17 bases in the middle. This CDR3 comprises 15 residues. Germline V gene sequence: CDR1 MDHEN, CDR2 SYDVKM. The CDR3 here is CASTTYPDGNEKLFF. DNA of the CDR3: TGTGCCAGCACCACCTACCCGGACGGAAATGAAAAACTGTTTTTT. The variable domain in full, completed from reference TRBV28 and TRBJ1-4, reads DVKVTQSSRYLVKRTGEKVFLECVQDMDHENMFWYRQDPGLGLRLIYFSYDVKMKEKGDIPEGYSVSREKKERFSLILESASTNQTSMYLCASTTYPDGNEKLFFGSGTQLSVL.

This clonotype was recorded many times. V is TRBV29-1 and J is TRBJ2-1; 7 bases are shared with TRBD2. This CDR3 region has 18 residues. Unmatched junction bases numbered 13, after V lost 0 bases and J lost 2 bases. Looked up from germline, CDR1 is SQVTM and CDR2 is ANQGSEA. The CDR3 reads CSVEEMGLAVRTYNEQFF. The CDR3 DNA reads as TGCAGCGTTGAAGAGATGGGGCTAGCGGTCCGAACCTACAATGAGCAGTTCTTC.

Ten or more counts support this clonotype. The chain has TRBV18 and TRBJ2-2; the match to TRBD1 covers 7 bases. The CDR3 runs to 16 residues. From germline, CDR1 is KGHSH and CDR2 LQKENI. The trim removed 3 bases at V and 5 bases at J, leaving 9 bases unmatched. DNA of the CDR3: TGTGCCAGCTCACCGTCAGTCCAGGGGGTAACCGGGGAGCTGTTTTTT. Its translation is CASSPSVQGVTGELFF.

The chain recombines TRBV29-1 with TRBJ2-7; a weak D match, TRBD1 (5 bases). The ends were cut back, 6 bases at V and 3 bases at J, with 9 bases in the middle. The germline gives CDR1 SQVTM, CDR2 ANQGSEA. This CDR3 has 11 residues. The CDR3 here is CSVGRDYEQYF. The CDR3 DNA is TGCAGCGTGGGCAGGGACTACGAGCAGTACTTC.

This clonotype was seen many times. The J gene is TRBJ2-1, the V gene TRBV7-2; D is uncertain. Germline V gives CDR1 SGHTA, CDR2 FQGNSA. The CDR3 is 13 amino acids. Between the trimmed V and J ends, which lost 2 bases and 4 bases, there was a span of 6 bases. The CDR3 DNA follows: TGTGCCAGCAGCTTACAGGCTTACAATGAGCAGTTCTTC. Translating it yields CASSLQAYNEQFF.

This clonotype came up many times. The rearrangement joins TRBV6-1 to TRBJ1-6; 9 positions match TRBD1. The germline CDR1 and CDR2 sequences are MNHNS and SASEGT. The CDR3 sequence is 15 residues long. J gave up 2 bases and V 9 bases, and 5 bases lay outside the gene matches. In DNA, the CDR3 is TGTGCCAGGCTACGACAGGGGGCCTATAATTCACCCCTCCACTTT. Its protein product is CARLRQGAYNSPLHF.

This clonotype showed up just a few times. This chain connects TRBV28 to TRBJ2-7; 11 bases fit TRBD2. The V and J ends lost 5 bases and 5 bases, in that order; junction bases with no gene match: 8. The CDR3 has 15 amino acids. Germline CDR1 and CDR2: MDHEN and SYDVKM. CDR3 region: CASSGPGLADNEQYF. The CDR3 coding sequence is TGTGCCAGCAGTGGCCCGGGACTAGCGGACAACGAGCAGTACTTC.

Points on this clonotype: The junction departs from germline at one end; a sequencing error may be responsible. The chain couples TRBV11-2 to TRBJ2-7; D uncertain. The CDR3 spans 11 residues. Per germline, CDR1 SGHAT and CDR2 FQNNGV. Here the CDR3 reads CASRFGNEQYF. The CDR3 coding sequence is TGTGCCAGCCGCTTTGGTAACGAGCAGTACTTC.

The sample holds one count of this clonotype. This chain uses TRBV29-1 with TRBJ2-2, with D tentatively TRBD2 (6 bases). Germline CDR1 is SQVTM and CDR2 is ANQGSEA. The V gene lost 7 bases and the J gene lost 6 bases, with 12 bases spanning the gap. The CDR3 has 12 amino acids. The CDR3 is CSGLEGAGELFF. The CDR3 coding sequence is TGCAGCGGATTGGAGGGTGCCGGGGAGCTGTTTTTT.

This clonotype was counted many times. The chain combines TRBV6-2 or TRBV6-3 with TRBJ1-2, with D possibly matching TRBD1 (6 bases). The CDR3 is made up of 14 amino acids. CDR1 is MNHEY and CDR2 is SVGEGT in the germline V gene. CDR3: CAVKSSGTNYGYTF. For the CDR3, the DNA is TGTGCAGTCAAGTCGAGCGGGACAAACTATGGCTACACCTTC.

The chain is built from TRBV6-1 and TRBJ2-7; D is unresolved. Germline V gene data show CDR1 as MNHNS and CDR2 as SASEGT. The CDR3 is made up of 15 amino acids. Trimming took 1 base from V and 0 from J, leaving 10 bases between them. Here the CDR3 DNA reads TGTGCCAGCAGTGAAGTCCCCTCGGGCTCCTACGAGCAGTACTTC. This codes for CASSEVPSGSYEQYF.

This clonotype occurred a few times. This rearrangement joins TRBV29-1 to TRBJ2-2; weak D call: TRBD2 (6 bases). Germline CDR1 is SQVTM and CDR2 is ANQGSEA. The CDR3 is 13 amino acids. V dropped 7 bases and J dropped 9 bases, with 18 bases sitting between them. The CDR3 protein is CSGGSRGNRELFF. CDR3 nucleotide sequence: TGCAGCGGGGGATCCCGGGGGAACCGGGAGCTGTTTTTT.

Ten or more counts support this clonotype. The chain recombines TRBV7-8 with TRBJ2-7, with TRBD1 matching over 7 bases. The J segment lost 3 bases and the V segment lost 3 bases, leaving 8 bases of the junction unmatched. CDR3 length equals 15 residues. Germline CDR1 and CDR2: SGHVS and FQNEAQ. CDR3 sequence reads: CASSLALGQYYEQYF. DNA of the CDR3: TGTGCCAGCAGCTTGGCGCTGGGACAGTACTACGAGCAGTACTTC.

This clonotype was recorded many times. The rearrangement joins TRBV6-1 to TRBJ2-7, with 7 bases identical to TRBD1. Germline CDR1 MNHNS, CDR2 SASEGT. The CDR3 has 14 residues. V shed 0 bases and J 2 bases; nucleotides not matched to a gene: 1. As DNA, the CDR3 is TGTGCCAGCAGTGAAGCAGGGGGCCCCTACGAGCAGTACTTC. It is translated as CASSEAGGPYEQYF.

The V and J genes are TRBV6-5 and TRBJ1-2; the D is unclear. The CDR3 consists of 15 residues. The V and J ends lost 0 bases and 2 bases respectively, with 10 bases between them. Germline V CDR1 and CDR2: MNHEY, SVGAGI. CDR3 nucleotide sequence: TGTGCCAGCAGTTACTCGAGGGCAGGCAACTATGGCTACACCTTC. Residues: CASSYSRAGNYGYTF.

This clonotype came up many times. The chain couples TRBV7-9 to TRBJ2-7; 10 nucleotides align to TRBD1. The CDR3 loop spans 18 amino acids. V shed 4 bases, J shed 4 bases, and the junction held 16 bases outside the gene matches. The V gene's germline CDR1 is SEHNR and CDR2 FQNEAQ (reference sequence). The CDR3 DNA reads TGTGCCAGCAGCTCGACTACCTACTTTGGACAGGGGGATTACGAGCAGTACTTC. Translated, it gives CASSSTTYFGQGDYEQYF.

This clonotype was seen a few times. The chain couples TRBV30 to TRBJ1-3, with 8 bases that match TRBD1. Trimming removed 2 bases from V and 4 bases from J; junction bases left unmatched: 4. CDR3 length equals 14 residues. Germline CDR1 GTSNPN, CDR2 SVGIG (reference sequence). The CDR3 is CAWSWTGNGNTIYF. The CDR3 nucleotides are TGTGCCTGGAGTTGGACAGGGAACGGAAACACCATATATTTT.

This clonotype was recorded at least ten times. The CDR3 coding sequence is TGTGCCATGACTAGCGGTGCCTACAATGAGCAGTTCTTC. This gives the protein CAMTSGAYNEQFF. This rearrangement joins TRBV10-3 to TRBJ2-1, with 9 bases that match TRBD2. V gave up 9 bases and J gave up 2 bases; unmatched junction bases: 2. Germline V gene data show CDR1 as ENHRY and CDR2 as SYGVKD. The CDR3 has 13 amino acids.

This clonotype was seen many times. In nucleotides, the CDR3 is TGTGCCAGCAGTTTCCTTCCCCCGTCTAGCGGGGTCAATGAGCAGTTCTTC. It translates to CASSFLPPSSGVNEQFF. The chain is built from TRBV27 and TRBJ2-1; 9 nucleotides match TRBD2. The CDR3 loop spans 17 amino acids. Trimming removed 3 bases from V and 6 bases from J; junction bases left unmatched: 12. Looked up from germline, CDR1 is MNHEY and CDR2 is SMNVEV (reference sequence).

The sample holds many counts of this clonotype. V is TRBV29-1 and J is TRBJ2-1, with 12 bases identical to TRBD2. The CDR3 sequence is 17 residues long. The ends lost 7 bases at V and 9 bases at J; junction bases unmatched: 19. CDR1 and CDR2 (germline): SQVTM, ANQGSEA. The CDR3 nucleotides are TGCAGCGCCCCCAGTCTGGCTAGCGGGAGGGCCTTGGGTGAGCAGTTCTTC. The encoded protein is CSAPSLASGRALGEQFF.

This clonotype was seen repeatedly, ten times or more. The rearrangement joins TRBV4-3 to TRBJ2-2, with D possibly TRBD2 on 5 matching bases. Trimming took 0 bases from V and 0 from J, leaving 8 bases between them. In germline, CDR1 is LGHNA, CDR2 YSLEER. The CDR3 sequence is 16 residues long. CDR3 protein: CASSQDDGTNTGELFF. The CDR3 bases are TGCGCCAGCAGCCAAGATGACGGGACGAACACCGGGGAGCTGTTTTTT.